A selection of T cell receptor beta chains follows, all from one sample in a study of T cells of healthy individuals. A single record per CDR3 protein comes from TCRdb applying MiXCR to the 5' RACE reads. This sample has about 53,000 distinct CDR3 sequences; around 15% occur once, and the top ten carry roughly 16%. Receptor source: a human donor in good health. Both conserved end residues are part of each CDR3. Rows may omit the clone size; those that give it use once, few, many or a size class.

clone_size,v_call,cdr3_aa
few,TRBV5-1,CASSLLQGSDTQYF
-,TRBV7-2,CASSLGLAGHNEQFF
-,TRBV29-1,CSVDTNQETQYF
-,TRBV2,CASKTGGTYEQYF
-,TRBV19,CASSTLPGLRRTEAFF
few,TRBV7-2,CASSQRDRAYGYTF
-,TRBV15,CATSRELIAEAFF
many,TRBV18,CASSPSGANVLTF
-,TRBV12-3/TRBV12-4,CASSRRPSYNEQFF
many,TRBV15,CATSRGQGEIKGGEQYF
many,TRBV20-1,CSATIQETQYF
-,TRBV18,CASSPSGKNTEAFF
many,TRBV6-2/TRBV6-3,CASRTRTSADQETQYF
many,TRBV3-1,CASSQDRGHIQYF
-,TRBV20-1,CSARGQGRWGETQYF
many,TRBV10-3,CAISDGETQYF
many,TRBV27,CASSLTGQGTGELFF
medium-sized,TRBV6-2/TRBV6-3,CASSYVGRSYEQYF
few,TRBV4-3,CASSQDRGNLYTDTQYF
many,TRBV20-1,CSANGLNSGYEQYF
many,TRBV3-1,CASSQGANYGYTF
many,TRBV7-9,CASSPLRSGQPPGYEQYF
few,TRBV28,CASGSFGQGAHEQFF
few,TRBV9,CASSPRLEGVAQYF
-,TRBV20-1,CSASPGVSYEQYF
many,TRBV4-3,CASSQDRSLNTEAFF
many,TRBV24-1,CATSDLQRIGTAKSLSSYEQYF
few,TRBV20-1,CSASEGWTTEAFF
few,TRBV4-1,CASSVVPGLAGTDTQYF
many,TRBV20-1,CSARERSFSYNEQFF
few,TRBV4-1,CASSQEGSTGDEKLFF
few,TRBV7-2,CASSLMGGREEDTQYF
-,TRBV20-1,CSARPGQSLYEQYF
many,TRBV10-3,CAISELPTGGDYTF
-,TRBV29-1,CSARVESRAGELFF
many,TRBV9,CASSVGQGGNEKLFF
-,TRBV9,CASNRQGAGELFF
many,TRBV5-4,CASSLGVWGSNTDTQYF
many,TRBV5-5,CASSLAEETQYF
few,TRBV11-2,CASSLRTLAAGELFF
many,TRBV2,CASSDRVNPGYTF
many,TRBV12-3/TRBV12-4,CASSPWGGEQYF
few,TRBV7-9,CASSKTEIYGYTF
-,TRBV5-1,CASSLVQGQHNEQFF
-,TRBV7-9,CASSTGVGRSYTEAFF
-,TRBV19,CASSIRTSGSRYEQYF
-,TRBV19,CASQPGTSGYNEQFF
-,TRBV2,CASSELAEETQYF
many,TRBV29-1,CSVAGGGSGYTF
many,TRBV29-1,CSVTGLAGSYEQYF